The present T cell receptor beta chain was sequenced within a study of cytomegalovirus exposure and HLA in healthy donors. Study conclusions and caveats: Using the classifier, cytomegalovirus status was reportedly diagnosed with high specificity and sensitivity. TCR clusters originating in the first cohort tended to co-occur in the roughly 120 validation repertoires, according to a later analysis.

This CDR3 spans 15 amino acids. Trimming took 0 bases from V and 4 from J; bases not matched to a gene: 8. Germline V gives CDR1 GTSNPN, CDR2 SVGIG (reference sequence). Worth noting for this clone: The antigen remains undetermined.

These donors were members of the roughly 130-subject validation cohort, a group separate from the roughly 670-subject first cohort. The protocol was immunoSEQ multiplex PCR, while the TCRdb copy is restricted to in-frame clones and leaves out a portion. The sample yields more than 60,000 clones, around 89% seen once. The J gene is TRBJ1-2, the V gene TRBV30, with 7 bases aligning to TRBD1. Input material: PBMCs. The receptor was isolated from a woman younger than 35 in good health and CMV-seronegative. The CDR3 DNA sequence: TGTGCCTGGAGTGTACGGAACAGGGGCCTCTATGGCTACACCTTC. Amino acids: CAWSVRNRGLYGYTF.